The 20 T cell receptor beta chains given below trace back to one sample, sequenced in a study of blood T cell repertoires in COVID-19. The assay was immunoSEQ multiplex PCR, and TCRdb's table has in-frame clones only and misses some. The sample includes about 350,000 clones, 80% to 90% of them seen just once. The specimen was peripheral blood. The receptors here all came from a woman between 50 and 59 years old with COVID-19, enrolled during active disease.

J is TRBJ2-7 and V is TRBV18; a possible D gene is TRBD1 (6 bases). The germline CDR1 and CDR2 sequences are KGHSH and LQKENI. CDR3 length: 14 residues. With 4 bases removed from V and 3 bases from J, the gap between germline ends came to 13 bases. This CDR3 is CASSRTGYYYEQYF. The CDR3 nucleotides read TGTGCCAGCTCACGAACAGGGTATTACTACGAGCAGTACTTC.

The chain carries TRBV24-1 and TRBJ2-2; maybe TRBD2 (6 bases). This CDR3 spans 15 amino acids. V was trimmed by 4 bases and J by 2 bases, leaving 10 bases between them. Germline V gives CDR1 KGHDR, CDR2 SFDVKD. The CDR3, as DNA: TGTGCCACCAGTGAAACCGGGACTAACACCGGGGAGCTGTTTTTT. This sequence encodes CATSETGTNTGELFF.

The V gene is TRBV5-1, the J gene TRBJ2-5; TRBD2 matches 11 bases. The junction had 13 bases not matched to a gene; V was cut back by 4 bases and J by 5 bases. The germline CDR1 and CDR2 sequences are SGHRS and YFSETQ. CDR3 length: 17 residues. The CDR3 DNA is TGCGCCAGCAGCGTAGCGGGAGGGCCCTCACCCTGGGAGACCCAGTACTTC. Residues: CASSVAGGPSPWETQYF.

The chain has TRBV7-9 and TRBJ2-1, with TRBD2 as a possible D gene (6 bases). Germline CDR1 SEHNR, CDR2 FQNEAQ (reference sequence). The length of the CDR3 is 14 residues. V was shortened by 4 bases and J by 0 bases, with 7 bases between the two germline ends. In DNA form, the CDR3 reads TGTGCCAGCAGCTCCGGGAGCTCCTACAATGAGCAGTTCTTC. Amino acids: CASSSGSSYNEQFF. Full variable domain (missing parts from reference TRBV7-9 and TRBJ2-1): DTGVSQNPRHKITKRGQNVTFRCDPISEHNRLYWYRQTLGQGPEFLTYFQNEAQLEKSRLLSDRFSAERPKGSFSTLEIQRTEQGDSAMYLCASSSGSSYNEQFFGPGTRLTVL.

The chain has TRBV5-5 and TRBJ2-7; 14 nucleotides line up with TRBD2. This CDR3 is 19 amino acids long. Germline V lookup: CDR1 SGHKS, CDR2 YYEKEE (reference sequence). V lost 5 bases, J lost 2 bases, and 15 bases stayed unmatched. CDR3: CASSPEATSGRAIPYEQYF. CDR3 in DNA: TGTGCCAGCAGTCCCGAAGCGACTAGCGGGAGGGCCATCCCCTACGAGCAGTACTTC.

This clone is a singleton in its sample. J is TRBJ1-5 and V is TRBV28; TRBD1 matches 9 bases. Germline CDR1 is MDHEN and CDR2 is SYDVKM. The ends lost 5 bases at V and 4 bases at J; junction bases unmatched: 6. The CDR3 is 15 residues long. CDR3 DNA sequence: TGTGCCAGCAGTCTGCCCGGGACAGGGAATCAGCCCCAGCATTTT. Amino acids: CASSLPGTGNQPQHF.

CDR3 nucleotide sequence: TGTGCCAGCAGCCGCACCGGGACAAACAAACCCGATACGCAGTATTTT. Residues: CASSRTGTNKPDTQYF. The rearrangement links TRBV3-1 (or the pseudogene TRBV3-2) to TRBJ2-3, with D perhaps matching TRBD1 (6 bases). The CDR3 loop spans 16 amino acids. Germline values: CDR1 LGHDT, CDR2 YNNKEL (reference sequence). V was clipped by 4 bases and J by 6 bases, with 20 bases between them.

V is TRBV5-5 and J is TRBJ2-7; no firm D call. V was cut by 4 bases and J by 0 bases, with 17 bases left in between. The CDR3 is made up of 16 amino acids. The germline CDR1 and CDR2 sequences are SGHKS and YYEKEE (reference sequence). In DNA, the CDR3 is TGTGCCAGCAGCGCCCCCACGCTGCTGAGCTCCTACGAGCAGTACTTC. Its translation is CASSAPTLLSSYEQYF.

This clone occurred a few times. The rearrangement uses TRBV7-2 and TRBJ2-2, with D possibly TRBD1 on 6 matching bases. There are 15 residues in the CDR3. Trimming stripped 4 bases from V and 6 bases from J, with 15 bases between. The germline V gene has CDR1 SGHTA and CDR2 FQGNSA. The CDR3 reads CASSSGTHKSGELFF. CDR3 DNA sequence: TGTGCCAGCAGCTCCGGGACACACAAATCCGGGGAGCTGTTTTTT.

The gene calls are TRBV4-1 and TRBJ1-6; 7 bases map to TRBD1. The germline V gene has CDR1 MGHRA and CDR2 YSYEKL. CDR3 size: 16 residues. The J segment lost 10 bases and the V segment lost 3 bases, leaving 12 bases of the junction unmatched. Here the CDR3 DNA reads TGCGCCAGCAGCCACATTAACCGGGACAGAGGATCACCCCTCCACTTT. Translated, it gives CASSHINRDRGSPLHF.

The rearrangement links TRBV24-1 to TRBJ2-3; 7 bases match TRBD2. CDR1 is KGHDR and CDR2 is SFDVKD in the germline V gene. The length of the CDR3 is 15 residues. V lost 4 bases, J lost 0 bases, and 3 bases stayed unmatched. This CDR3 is CATSDGAGSTDTQYF. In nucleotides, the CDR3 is TGTGCCACCAGTGACGGAGCGGGAAGCACAGATACGCAGTATTTT.

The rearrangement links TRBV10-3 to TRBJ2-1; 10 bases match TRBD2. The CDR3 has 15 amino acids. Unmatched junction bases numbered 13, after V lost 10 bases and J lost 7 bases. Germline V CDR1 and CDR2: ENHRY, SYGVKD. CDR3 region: CATTRTSGEANEQFF. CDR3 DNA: TGTGCCACGACAAGGACTAGCGGTGAGGCAAATGAGCAGTTCTTC.

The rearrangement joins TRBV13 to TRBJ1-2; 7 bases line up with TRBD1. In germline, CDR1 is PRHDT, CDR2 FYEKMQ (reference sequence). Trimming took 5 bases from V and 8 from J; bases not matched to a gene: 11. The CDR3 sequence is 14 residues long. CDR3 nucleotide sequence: TGTGCCAGCAGCCCCGACAGGGACTCGGCGGGCTACACCTTC. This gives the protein CASSPDRDSAGYTF.

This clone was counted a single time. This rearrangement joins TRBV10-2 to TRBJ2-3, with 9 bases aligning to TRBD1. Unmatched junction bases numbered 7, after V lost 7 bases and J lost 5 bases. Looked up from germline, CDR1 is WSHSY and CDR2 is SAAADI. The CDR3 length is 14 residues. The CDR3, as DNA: TGCGCCAGCACTACAGGGGGCGCGGGAGATACGCAGTATTTT. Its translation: CASTTGGAGDTQYF.

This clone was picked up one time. CDR3 bases: TGTGCCAGCAGCCAAGATCGGAGGGCTAGCGGGAGAGATACGCAGTATTTT. Amino acids: CASSQDRRASGRDTQYF. The chain joins TRBV3-1 (or the pseudogene TRBV3-2) to TRBJ2-3; 10 bases match TRBD2. Germline CDR1 LGHDT, CDR2 YNNKEL (reference sequence). V lost 0 bases, J lost 5 bases, and 8 bases stayed unmatched. The CDR3 is made up of 17 amino acids.

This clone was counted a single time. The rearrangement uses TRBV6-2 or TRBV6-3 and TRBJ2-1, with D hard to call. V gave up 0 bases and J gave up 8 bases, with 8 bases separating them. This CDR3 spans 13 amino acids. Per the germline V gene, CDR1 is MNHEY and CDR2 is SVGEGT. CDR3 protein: CASSYSTPDEQFF. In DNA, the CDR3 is TGTGCCAGCAGTTACTCAACTCCGGATGAGCAGTTCTTC.

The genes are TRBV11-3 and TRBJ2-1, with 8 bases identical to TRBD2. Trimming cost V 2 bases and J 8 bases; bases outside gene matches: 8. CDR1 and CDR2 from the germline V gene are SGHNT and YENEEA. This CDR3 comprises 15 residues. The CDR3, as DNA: TGTGCCAGCAGCTTAAACGGGAGGGCCGGCGATGAGCAGTTCTTC. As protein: CASSLNGRAGDEQFF.

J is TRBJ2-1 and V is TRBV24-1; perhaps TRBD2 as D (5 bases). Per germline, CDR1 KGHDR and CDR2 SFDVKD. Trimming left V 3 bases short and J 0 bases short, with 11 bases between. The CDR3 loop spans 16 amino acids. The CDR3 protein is CATSDAGTDSYNEQFF. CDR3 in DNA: TGTGCCACCAGTGATGCGGGTACAGACTCCTACAATGAGCAGTTCTTC.

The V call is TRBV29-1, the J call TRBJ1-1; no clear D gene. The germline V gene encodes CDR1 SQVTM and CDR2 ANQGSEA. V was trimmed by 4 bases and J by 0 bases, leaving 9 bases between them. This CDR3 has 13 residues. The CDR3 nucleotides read TGCAGCGTTGTTAGAGTCATGAACACTGAAGCTTTCTTT. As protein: CSVVRVMNTEAFF.

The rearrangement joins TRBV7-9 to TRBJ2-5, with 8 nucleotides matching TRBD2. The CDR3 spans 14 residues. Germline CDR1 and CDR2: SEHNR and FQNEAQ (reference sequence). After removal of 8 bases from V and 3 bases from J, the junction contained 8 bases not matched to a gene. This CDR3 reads CASFRTGGEETQYF. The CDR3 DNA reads TGTGCCAGCTTCAGGACGGGAGGGGAAGAGACCCAGTACTTC.